A single sample is the source of the 28 T cell receptor beta chains below, sequenced in a study of cytotoxic CD8 clonotypes in ibrutinib-treated CLL. The table came from immunoSEQ multiplex PCR; TCRdb's copy has only in-frame clones and leaves some out. The table has nearly 300,000 clones, less than 85% seen once. The specimen comprised PBMCs, sampled at disease progression, from a patient treated with ibrutinib. The source is a human donor with chronic lymphocytic leukemia.

This sequence joins TRBV18 and TRBJ2-2; D is tentatively TRBD1 or TRBD2 (6 bases each). There are 17 residues in the CDR3. V was clipped by 2 bases and J by 3 bases, with 16 bases between them. Germline lookup yields CDR1 KGHSH and CDR2 LQKENI. CDR3 coding DNA: TGTGCCAGCTCACCAGAGGGTCCGGGGGCATACACCGGGGAGCTGTTTTTT. Its protein product is CASSPEGPGAYTGELFF. The variable domain in full, with the rest retrieved from reference TRBV18 and TRBJ2-2, is NAGVMQNPRHLVRRRGQEARLRCSPMKGHSHVYWYRQLPEEGLKFMVYLQKENIIDESGMPKERFSAEFPKEGPSILRIQQVVRGDSAAYFCASSPEGPGAYTGELFFGEGSRLTVL.

The chain couples TRBV6-5 to TRBJ2-3; 8 bases align to TRBD1. This CDR3 is 14 amino acids long. CDR1 and CDR2 from the germline V gene are MNHEY and SVGAGI. Trimming cost V 8 bases and J 5 bases; bases outside gene matches: 9. The DNA of the CDR3 is TGTGCCAGCTCTGACAGGGGTTACGGAGATACGCAGTATTTT. This gives the protein CASSDRGYGDTQYF.

This clone has a handful of counts. V usage is TRBV9 and J usage is TRBJ1-2, with TRBD1 matching 8 bases. CDR3 length: 14 residues. V dropped 1 base and J dropped 7; count of bases not matched to a gene: 6. CDR1 and CDR2 (germline): SGDLS, YYNGEE. CDR3: CASSVYDRGGGYTF. In nucleotides, the CDR3 is TGTGCCAGCAGCGTATACGACAGGGGCGGTGGCTACACCTTC.

The rearrangement uses TRBV11-2 and TRBJ1-1; TRBD1 might be the D (6 bases). CDR3 length equals 15 residues. Germline V lookup: CDR1 SGHAT, CDR2 FQNNGV. V was trimmed by 1 base and J by 5 bases, leaving 14 bases between them. As DNA, the CDR3 is TGTGCCAGCAGCTTAGGCGCGGGGGCGCGTACTGAAGCTTTCTTT. It codes for CASSLGAGARTEAFF.

This clone was counted between two and nine times. The chain is built from TRBV5-6 and TRBJ2-4; possible D gene TRBD1, 6 bases. Germline V CDR1 and CDR2: SGHDT, YYEEEE. The CDR3 is 16 residues long. The ends were cut back, 1 base at V and 0 bases at J, with 11 bases in the middle. CDR3 in amino acids: CASSLSGQLAKNIQYF. CDR3 sequence (DNA): TGTGCCAGCAGCTTGTCTGGACAGCTAGCCAAAAACATTCAGTACTTC.

CDR3 amino acids: CATRMQGARDTEAFF. DNA of the CDR3: TGTGCCACCCGAATGCAGGGGGCGAGGGACACTGAAGCTTTCTTT. This chain connects TRBV15 to TRBJ1-1, with 8 bases identical to TRBD1. The trim removed 8 bases at V and 3 bases at J, leaving 11 bases unmatched. This CDR3 comprises 15 residues. The V gene's germline CDR1 is LNHNV and CDR2 YYDKDF (reference sequence).

This clone was found once. This rearrangement joins TRBV18 to TRBJ2-1; TRBD1 is a possible D gene (6 bases). Per the germline V gene, CDR1 is KGHSH and CDR2 is LQKENI. V was trimmed by 2 bases and J by 5 bases, leaving 16 bases between them. The CDR3 is 16 residues long. The CDR3 protein is CASSPNTGTLNNEQFF. The CDR3 DNA follows: TGTGCCAGCTCACCAAATACAGGGACCCTTAACAATGAGCAGTTCTTC.

The chain links TRBV18 to TRBJ2-3; 8 bases line up with TRBD1. V lost 7 bases and J lost 4; bases outside the gene matches: 13. Germline V gives CDR1 KGHSH, CDR2 LQKENI. CDR3 length: 16 amino acids. CDR3 region: CASYFNTGGRPDTQYF. CDR3 DNA sequence: TGTGCCAGCTACTTTAATACAGGGGGTAGGCCAGATACGCAGTATTTT.

The rearrangement uses TRBV6-5 and TRBJ2-5; 8 bases fit TRBD1. The J segment lost 2 bases and the V segment lost 6 bases, leaving 2 bases of the junction unmatched. CDR3 length equals 13 residues. Germline CDR1 MNHEY, CDR2 SVGAGI. CDR3 in DNA: TGTGCCAGCAGAACAGGGGGACAAGAGACCCAGTACTTC. The encoded protein is CASRTGGQETQYF.

V usage is TRBV29-1 and J usage is TRBJ2-2; 7 nucleotides match TRBD2. Germline V gene data show CDR1 as SQVTM and CDR2 as ANQGSEA. The CDR3 length is 14 residues. J was trimmed by 5 bases and V by 4 bases; bases with no gene match: 7. CDR3: CSVGGGRGTGELFF. The DNA for the CDR3 is TGCAGCGTTGGAGGCGGGAGAGGGACCGGGGAGCTGTTTTTT.

The CDR3 bases are TGTGCCAGCAGCCCCGATGATGGTTCGGCATACAATGAGCAGTTCTTC. Encoded protein: CASSPDDGSAYNEQFF. The chain joins TRBV5-6 to TRBJ2-1; D is unresolved. V was clipped by 4 bases and J by 4 bases, with 18 bases between them. CDR1 is SGHDT and CDR2 is YYEEEE in the germline V gene. This CDR3 region has 16 residues.

This sequence joins TRBV18 and TRBJ2-7; 7 nucleotides match TRBD1. V lost 5 bases to trimming and J lost 3 bases; unmatched junction nucleotides: 4. This CDR3 contains 13 residues. Germline CDR1 KGHSH, CDR2 LQKENI. The chain's CDR3 is CASSDRDSYEQYF. The CDR3 nucleotides read TGTGCCAGCTCAGACAGGGACAGCTACGAGCAGTACTTC.

The chain has TRBV18 and TRBJ2-2; D gene ambiguous. The length of the CDR3 is 12 residues. The V end lost 4 bases, the J end lost 9 bases, and 9 bases lay between the germline ends. CDR1 KGHSH and CDR2 LQKENI come from the germline V gene. Here the CDR3 DNA reads TGTGCCAGCTCACGAACCGGGTGGGAGCTGTTTTTT. Its protein is CASSRTGWELFF.

The chain employs TRBV19 and TRBJ2-7, with 7 bases that match TRBD1. This CDR3 is built from 14 residues. V lost 7 bases, J lost 0 bases, and 6 bases stayed unmatched. Germline V lookup: CDR1 LNHDA, CDR2 SQIVND (reference sequence). The CDR3: CASKRTGRSYEQYF. The CDR3 DNA sequence: TGTGCCAGTAAGCGGACAGGCCGCTCCTACGAGCAGTACTTC.

The chain joins TRBV27 to TRBJ2-1; tentatively, D is TRBD1 (6 bases). The germline V gene encodes CDR1 MNHEY and CDR2 SMNVEV (reference sequence). Between the trimmed V and J ends, which lost 5 bases and 0 bases, there was a span of 20 bases. The CDR3 loop spans 18 amino acids. Written as DNA, the CDR3 is TGTGCCAGCAGTGTACACCCTCACAGGGCCTACTCCTACAATGAGCAGTTCTTC. Protein sequence: CASSVHPHRAYSYNEQFF.

This chain uses TRBV7-2 with TRBJ2-7; 8 nucleotides line up with TRBD1. The CDR3 covers 15 residues. Germline trimming cut 3 bases from V and 2 bases from J; bases unmatched to any gene: 6. The germline V gene encodes CDR1 SGHTA and CDR2 FQGNSA. Written as DNA, the CDR3 is TGTGCCAGCAGCTTCAGGACAGGGAGAACCTACGAGCAGTACTTC. Protein product: CASSFRTGRTYEQYF.

The DNA for the CDR3 is TGTGCCAGCAGCTTGGGTACAGGGGGGCCTGAAGCTTTCTTT. Protein product: CASSLGTGGPEAFF. This chain connects TRBV5-5 to TRBJ1-1; the match to TRBD1 covers 8 bases. Germline V lookup: CDR1 SGHKS, CDR2 YYEKEE (reference sequence). After removal of 0 bases from V and 6 bases from J, the junction contained 4 bases not matched to a gene. CDR3 length: 14 amino acids.

The V call is TRBV27, the J call TRBJ1-4; D unresolved. The CDR3 contains 13 residues. V was pared by 8 bases and J by 8 bases, with 15 bases between. Germline CDR1 and CDR2: MNHEY and SMNVEV (reference sequence). CDR3 protein: CASFMEVLEKLFF. CDR3 in DNA: TGTGCCAGCTTTATGGAAGTCCTCGAAAAACTGTTTTTT.

The genes are TRBV19 and TRBJ1-5, with 8 positions matching TRBD1. Unmatched junction bases numbered 19, after V lost 6 bases and J lost 9 bases. CDR1 is LNHDA and CDR2 is SQIVND in the germline V gene (reference sequence). The CDR3 consists of 17 residues. In DNA, the CDR3 is TGTGCCAGTAGGCCGAGACAGGGGCCCGAATCTGGGGGGCCCCAGCATTTT. Protein sequence: CASRPRQGPESGGPQHF.

A few counts support this clone. The CDR3 spells CSARHDEKLFF. DNA for the CDR3: TGCAGTGCTAGACATGATGAAAAACTGTTTTTT. The J gene is TRBJ1-4, the V gene TRBV20-1; D not resolved. This CDR3 comprises 11 residues. Germline V gene lookup returns CDR1 DFQATT and CDR2 SNEGSKA (reference sequence). Trimming took 2 bases from V and 6 from J, leaving 4 bases between them.

V and J are TRBV6-5 and TRBJ2-7; 9 bases are shared with TRBD1. The CDR3 covers 13 residues. V shed 6 bases, J shed 7 bases, and the junction held 7 bases outside the gene matches. Germline V gene data show CDR1 as MNHEY and CDR2 as SVGAGI. Written as DNA, the CDR3 is TGTGCCAGCAGCGGGGACAGGGTAGGGGAGCAGTACTTC. Residues: CASSGDRVGEQYF.

J is TRBJ2-7 and V is TRBV2; 12 nucleotides match TRBD2. V lost 2 bases and J lost 7; bases outside the gene matches: 9. From germline, CDR1 is SNHLY and CDR2 FYNNEI. This CDR3 is built from 16 residues. The CDR3 spells CASSELGLAGGFEQYF. The CDR3 coding sequence is TGTGCCAGCAGTGAACTTGGTCTAGCGGGGGGGTTTGAGCAGTACTTC.

CDR3 in amino acids: CASSWTVLDEQYF. In DNA, the CDR3 is TGTGCCAGCAGTTGGACAGTCCTCGACGAGCAGTACTTC. This chain connects TRBV6-6 to TRBJ2-7; TRBD1 might be the D (6 bases). Germline assignment: CDR1 MNHNY and CDR2 SVGAGI (reference sequence). V lost 4 bases and J lost 5, with 12 bases in between. The CDR3 has 13 residues.

The chain carries TRBV5-1 and TRBJ2-7; 7 nucleotides match TRBD1. Germline assignment: CDR1 SGHRS and CDR2 YFSETQ. The CDR3 consists of 16 residues. The trim removed 0 bases at V and 3 bases at J, leaving 9 bases unmatched. CDR3 in DNA: TGCGCCAGCAGCTTGGAGACAGGGTGGGCTCGCTACGAGCAGTACTTC. Protein product: CASSLETGWARYEQYF.

The chain is built from TRBV7-9 and TRBJ2-3, with TRBD2 matching over 7 bases. Losses at the gene ends were 4 bases for V and 6 bases for J; bases not matched to a gene: 7. Germline CDR1 and CDR2: SEHNR and FQNEAQ (reference sequence). CDR3 length: 14 amino acids. This CDR3 is CASSWEGTSDTQYF. The CDR3 DNA reads as TGTGCCAGCAGCTGGGAGGGAACATCCGATACGCAGTATTTT.

This clone turned up a few times. This chain links TRBV28 with TRBJ2-1; 7 bases match TRBD2. Unmatched junction bases numbered 7, after V lost 2 bases and J lost 6 bases. The CDR3 runs to 15 residues. CDR1 and CDR2 from the germline V gene are MDHEN and SYDVKM. CDR3 coding DNA: TGTGCCAGCAGTTTACTAGCGGTGCCTCCCAATGAGCAGTTCTTC. Translating gives CASSLLAVPPNEQFF.

The J gene is TRBJ2-6, the V gene TRBV4-3; D uncertain. Germline V CDR1 and CDR2: LGHNA, YSLEER. The length of the CDR3 is 18 residues. Trimming pared 0 bases from V and 0 bases from J, leaving 12 bases between. The CDR3 DNA sequence: TGCGCCAGCAGCCAAGAGGTCTGGGATTCCTCTGGGGCCAACGTCCTGACTTTC. This translates into CASSQEVWDSSGANVLTF.

The rearrangement joins TRBV5-1 to TRBJ2-7, with TRBD2 matching over 7 bases. Unmatched junction bases numbered 8, after V lost 6 bases and J lost 2 bases. Looked up from germline, CDR1 is SGHRS and CDR2 is YFSETQ. This CDR3 is built from 14 residues. The CDR3 protein is CASTLGGRPYEQYF. The CDR3, as DNA: TGCGCCAGCACTTTGGGAGGGAGGCCCTACGAGCAGTACTTC.